Listed below are T cell receptor beta chains from one sample, sequenced in a study of cytomegalovirus exposure and HLA in healthy donors. Assay: immunoSEQ multiplex PCR; the TCRdb copy retains only in-frame clones and omits some. Of roughly 170,000 clones listed, 65% to 85% are singletons. Specimen: PBMCs. Receptors were obtained from a woman aged 18-35 years in good health and CMV-seropositive. Both conserved end residues are part of each CDR3. A D gene is named only where the DNA matches it firmly. Clone size, where shown, is once, few, many, or a class for clones that have expanded.

j_gene: TRBJ1-2
d_gene: NA
abundance: few
len: 16
v_gene: TRBV7-9
CDR3aa: CASSLEQGRGNYGYTF
CDR3nt: TGTGCCAGCAGCTTAGAACAGGGCAGGGGCAACTATGGCTACACCTTC

j_gene: TRBJ2-1
d_gene: NA
abundance: NA
len: 19
v_gene: TRBV4-1
CDR3aa: CASSQALVVGAGFGIRQFF
CDR3nt: TGCGCCAGCAGCCAAGCCTTAGTGGTAGGGGCGGGGTTCGGTATAAGGCAGTTCTTC

j_gene: TRBJ1-2
d_gene: TRBD1
abundance: once
len: 15
v_gene: TRBV19
CDR3aa: CASSIGAGGANGYTF
CDR3nt: TGTGCCAGTAGTATAGGGGCAGGGGGCGCGAATGGCTACACCTTC

j_gene: TRBJ1-1
d_gene: NA
abundance: NA
len: 13
v_gene: TRBV5-1
CDR3aa: CASSLPGVTEAFF
CDR3nt: TGCGCCAGCAGCCTACCCGGGGTCACTGAAGCTTTCTTT

j_gene: TRBJ2-7
d_gene: TRBD2
abundance: NA
len: 15
v_gene: TRBV15
CDR3aa: CATSRNIAGLGEQYF
CDR3nt: TGTGCCACCAGCAGAAACATAGCGGGGCTGGGCGAGCAGTACTTC

j_gene: TRBJ1-6
d_gene: NA
abundance: few
len: 14
v_gene: TRBV5-6
CDR3aa: CASSLGARYSPLHF
CDR3nt: TGTGCCAGCAGCCTGGGGGCCCGATATTCACCCCTCCACTTT

j_gene: TRBJ2-7
d_gene: NA
abundance: NA
len: 16
v_gene: TRBV18
CDR3aa: CASSPLGGDTPYEQYF
CDR3nt: TGTGCCAGCTCCCCCTTGGGGGGGGACACACCGTACGAGCAGTACTTC

j_gene: TRBJ1-2
d_gene: NA
abundance: NA
len: 13
v_gene: TRBV5-4
CDR3aa: CASSPGGRDGYTF
CDR3nt: TGTGCCAGCAGTCCGGGAGGAAGAGATGGCTACACCTTC

j_gene: TRBJ1-4
d_gene: TRBD1
abundance: NA
len: 14
v_gene: TRBV6-1
CDR3aa: CASRLDRALEKLFF
CDR3nt: TGTGCCAGCAGATTAGACAGGGCCCTCGAAAAACTGTTTTTT

j_gene: TRBJ1-1
d_gene: NA
abundance: NA
len: 15
v_gene: TRBV27
CDR3aa: CASSLEPQGNTEAFF
CDR3nt: TGTGCCAGCAGTTTAGAACCTCAGGGGAACACTGAAGCTTTCTTT

j_gene: TRBJ2-2
d_gene: NA
abundance: NA
len: 14
v_gene: TRBV5-1
CDR3aa: CATKGDGNTGELFF
CDR3nt: TGCGCCACTAAGGGGGACGGTAACACCGGGGAGCTGTTTTTT

j_gene: TRBJ2-6
d_gene: NA
abundance: NA
len: 16
v_gene: TRBV5-1
CDR3aa: CASSLVRDSGANVLTF
CDR3nt: TGCGCCAGCAGCTTGGTCAGGGACTCTGGGGCCAACGTCCTGACTTTC

j_gene: TRBJ2-1
d_gene: NA
abundance: NA
len: 15
v_gene: TRBV7-3
CDR3aa: CASSLTGAQGTEQFF
CDR3nt: TGTGCCAGCAGCTTAACGGGGGCGCAGGGGACTGAGCAGTTCTTC

j_gene: TRBJ2-7
d_gene: TRBD1
abundance: few
len: 15
v_gene: TRBV7-3
CDR3aa: CASSLATGGLYEQYF
CDR3nt: TGTGCCAGCAGCTTAGCGACAGGGGGCCTATACGAGCAGTACTTC

j_gene: TRBJ2-5
d_gene: NA
abundance: NA
len: 16
v_gene: TRBV13
CDR3aa: CASSLGLGARQETQYF
CDR3nt: TGTGCCAGCAGCTTAGGCCTGGGGGCTCGCCAAGAGACCCAGTACTTC

j_gene: TRBJ2-7
d_gene: TRBD2
abundance: NA
len: 14
v_gene: TRBV6-1
CDR3aa: CATSTSGGNYEQYF
CDR3nt: TGTGCCACATCGACTAGCGGGGGGAACTACGAGCAGTACTTC

j_gene: TRBJ2-1
d_gene: NA
abundance: NA
len: 16
v_gene: TRBV9
CDR3aa: CASSGYGGGRGNEQFF
CDR3nt: TGTGCCAGCTCCGGCTATGGCGGAGGACGGGGCAATGAGCAGTTCTTC

j_gene: TRBJ1-5
d_gene: NA
abundance: few
len: 14
v_gene: TRBV27
CDR3aa: CASSRAGGNQPQHF
CDR3nt: TGTGCCAGCAGTCGCGCAGGGGGCAATCAGCCCCAGCATTTT

j_gene: TRBJ1-6
d_gene: NA
abundance: NA
len: 12
v_gene: TRBV29-1
CDR3aa: CSVKTGGSPLHF
CDR3nt: TGCAGCGTTAAGACCGGAGGGTCACCCCTCCACTTT

j_gene: TRBJ1-1
d_gene: NA
abundance: NA
len: 14
v_gene: TRBV6-1
CDR3aa: CASSRGLSNTEAFF
CDR3nt: TGTGCCAGCAGTAGGGGACTGTCGAACACTGAAGCTTTCTTT

j_gene: TRBJ1-6
d_gene: NA
abundance: NA
len: 17
v_gene: TRBV1
CDR3aa: CTSSQASASSYNSPLHF
CDR3nt: TGCACCAGCAGCCAAGCCTCCGCTAGCTCCTATAATTCACCCCTCCACTTT

j_gene: TRBJ1-2
d_gene: TRBD1
abundance: NA
len: 16
v_gene: TRBV5-1
CDR3aa: CASSPGTGGASYGYTF
CDR3nt: TGCGCCAGCAGCCCCGGGACAGGGGGCGCGAGCTATGGCTACACCTTC

j_gene: TRBJ1-2
d_gene: NA
abundance: NA
len: 13
v_gene: TRBV19
CDR3aa: CASSIAGDYGYTF
CDR3nt: TGTGCCAGTAGTATAGCAGGGGACTATGGCTACACCTTC

j_gene: TRBJ2-5
d_gene: NA
abundance: NA
len: 17
v_gene: TRBV27
CDR3aa: CASSALGPRRGGETQYF
CDR3nt: TGTGCCAGCAGTGCCCTCGGCCCCCGCAGGGGTGGAGAGACCCAGTACTTC

j_gene: TRBJ2-7
d_gene: TRBD1
abundance: NA
len: 14
v_gene: TRBV19
CDR3aa: CASSSGTGLYEQYF
CDR3nt: TGTGCCAGTAGTTCCGGGACAGGGCTTTACGAGCAGTACTTC

j_gene: TRBJ1-4
d_gene: NA
abundance: NA
len: 15
v_gene: TRBV29-1
CDR3aa: CSVAGTTGRNEKLFF
CDR3nt: TGCAGCGTTGCCGGAACGACAGGCCGTAATGAAAAACTGTTTTTT